One and the same sample provided the 9 T cell receptor beta chains below, sequenced in a study of blood T cell repertoires in COVID-19. Sequencing was performed with immunoSEQ multiplex PCR; in TCRdb, only in-frame clones are kept and a portion is missing. Of some 200,000 clones in the sample, roughly 90% were seen once. The sequencing input was PBMCs or T cells enriched from blood (not recorded which). These receptors all come from a young woman who had recovered from COVID-19.

V gene TRBV7-6 combines with J gene TRBJ2-5; tentatively, D is TRBD1 (6 bases). The CDR3 loop spans 19 amino acids. Trimming left V 4 bases short and J 5 bases short, with 29 bases between. The germline gives CDR1 SGHVS, CDR2 FNYEAQ. The DNA for the CDR3 is TGTGCCAGCAGCTCTCCGGGACAAATTGCTTCTGGTGGCATGGAGACCCAGTACTTC. As protein: CASSSPGQIASGGMETQYF.

The chain uses TRBV10-3 and TRBJ2-2; D is perhaps TRBD2 (5 bases). V was shortened by 11 bases and J by 4 bases, with 20 bases between the two germline ends. The CDR3 is made up of 15 amino acids. Germline V gene lookup returns CDR1 ENHRY and CDR2 SYGVKD. Written as DNA, the CDR3 is TGTGCCTCCGAATCCGGGATAACCCTCACCGGGGAGCTGTTTTTT. This translates into CASESGITLTGELFF.

The chain combines TRBV9 with TRBJ2-7, with 7 bases aligning to TRBD2. The junction had 6 bases not matched to a gene; V was cut back by 0 bases and J by 0 bases. Germline loops: CDR1 SGDLS, CDR2 YYNGEE. The CDR3 spans 16 residues. The CDR3 loop reads CASSVGAGRASYEQYF. CDR3 DNA sequence: TGTGCCAGCAGCGTAGGAGCGGGACGGGCCTCCTACGAGCAGTACTTC.

The chain uses TRBV19 and TRBJ2-3, with 10 bases matching TRBD2. The CDR3 covers 20 residues. V shed 3 bases and J 0 bases; nucleotides not matched to a gene: 15. CDR1 is LNHDA and CDR2 is SQIVND in the germline V gene (reference sequence). In nucleotides, the CDR3 is TGTGCCAGTAGTATCCCCCAGCGGGGGGGCGTGGAGGGGAGCACAGATACGCAGTATTTT. It specifies CASSIPQRGGVEGSTDTQYF.

Only one count was recorded for this clone. The chain has TRBV7-2 and TRBJ1-2; a weak D match, TRBD1 (6 bases). The ends were cut back, 2 bases at V and 6 bases at J, with 13 bases in the middle. There are 14 residues in the CDR3. In germline, CDR1 is SGHTA, CDR2 FQGNSA. The CDR3 DNA follows: TGTGCCAGCAGCTTAAGCAACAGGGTGGATGGCTACACCTTC. Residues: CASSLSNRVDGYTF.

The V call is TRBV4-1, the J call TRBJ2-2; 12 nucleotides align to TRBD2. The germline V gene has CDR1 MGHRA and CDR2 YSYEKL. There are 15 residues in the CDR3. V shed 4 bases and J 7 bases; nucleotides not matched to a gene: 4. In DNA, the CDR3 is TGCGCCAGCAGCCCTAGCGGGAGGGCCGACGGGGAGCTGTTTTTT. Its protein product is CASSPSGRADGELFF.

The genes are TRBV4-3 and TRBJ2-3, with D unresolved. This CDR3 has 12 amino acids. V was cut by 0 bases and J by 11 bases, with 9 bases left in between. Germline CDR1 LGHNA, CDR2 YSLEER. The CDR3 DNA reads as TGCGCCAGCAGCCAAGATATGACTGGGCAGTATTTT. The encoded protein is CASSQDMTGQYF.

The chain uses TRBV2 and TRBJ2-2, with a possible D match to TRBD2 (6 bases). Germline V gene data show CDR1 as SNHLY and CDR2 as FYNNEI. This CDR3 spans 14 amino acids. Trimming removed 4 bases from V and 4 bases from J, with 10 bases in between. Here the CDR3 reads CASSVMGGTGELFF. The CDR3 region has the DNA TGTGCCAGCAGTGTAATGGGGGGCACCGGGGAGCTGTTTTTT.

This clone was seen a single time. The chain carries TRBV6-5 and TRBJ1-3; no clear D gene. This CDR3 has 14 amino acids. Germline CDR1 MNHEY, CDR2 SVGAGI. Trimming pared 6 bases from V and 4 bases from J, leaving 13 bases between. CDR3 coding DNA: TGTGCCAGCAGCCTGAGCATAGCCGGAAACACCATATATTTT. Translation gives CASSLSIAGNTIYF.